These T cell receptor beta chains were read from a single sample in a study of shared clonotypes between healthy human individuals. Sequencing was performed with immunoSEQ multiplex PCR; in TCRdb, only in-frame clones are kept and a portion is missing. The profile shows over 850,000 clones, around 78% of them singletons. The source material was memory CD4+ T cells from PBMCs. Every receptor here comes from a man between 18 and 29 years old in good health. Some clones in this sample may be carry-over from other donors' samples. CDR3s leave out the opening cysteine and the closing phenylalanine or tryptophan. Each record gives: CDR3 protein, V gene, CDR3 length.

cdr3_aa: ASSLSRSGSDPSCNEQF
v_call: TRBV27
cdr3_length: 17

cdr3_aa: ASSDDGVWTGNTIY
v_call: TRBV19
cdr3_length: 14

cdr3_aa: AWSVSPGRTLQNIQY
v_call: TRBV30
cdr3_length: 15

cdr3_aa: ASSLQSSGSTHEQY
v_call: TRBV7-9
cdr3_length: 14

cdr3_aa: ASSLRASGRARYNEQF
v_call: TRBV7-2
cdr3_length: 16

cdr3_aa: ASSLNRLGELF
v_call: TRBV7-8
cdr3_length: 11

cdr3_aa: ASSSRVAGELF
v_call: TRBV27
cdr3_length: 11

cdr3_aa: ASSPGTPSNYGYT
v_call: TRBV18
cdr3_length: 13

cdr3_aa: AISGTRGRGTEAF
v_call: TRBV10-3
cdr3_length: 13

cdr3_aa: ASSFQGNTEAF
v_call: TRBV5-6
cdr3_length: 11

cdr3_aa: ASSTRLAGDTGELF
v_call: TRBV7-9
cdr3_length: 14

cdr3_aa: ASSRQVGAYEQY
v_call: TRBV4-1
cdr3_length: 12

cdr3_aa: ASSQAPGQSQF
v_call: TRBV4-3
cdr3_length: 11

cdr3_aa: ASSPLTGGNYGYT
v_call: TRBV18
cdr3_length: 13

cdr3_aa: ASSTRTASGANVLT
v_call: TRBV2
cdr3_length: 14

cdr3_aa: ASSESTGTTNYGYT
v_call: TRBV25-1
cdr3_length: 14

cdr3_aa: ASSLNPGGNYEQY
v_call: TRBV7-3
cdr3_length: 13

cdr3_aa: ASSLVALDTQY
v_call: TRBV5-1
cdr3_length: 11

cdr3_aa: ASSPGATLGRGPQY
v_call: TRBV27
cdr3_length: 14

cdr3_aa: ASTGQGANQPQH
v_call: TRBV2
cdr3_length: 12

cdr3_aa: ASSSRAAYEQY
v_call: TRBV7-2
cdr3_length: 11

cdr3_aa: AISESAEEDGYT
v_call: TRBV10-3
cdr3_length: 12

cdr3_aa: ASSPERHLRGAF
v_call: TRBV11-2
cdr3_length: 12

cdr3_aa: ASSLTGKGGDTQY
v_call: TRBV11-1
cdr3_length: 13

cdr3_aa: ASSPRAYEQY
v_call: TRBV7-2
cdr3_length: 10

cdr3_aa: ASSGARDQPQH
v_call: TRBV28
cdr3_length: 11

cdr3_aa: ASSLAAGSNQPQH
v_call: TRBV5-6
cdr3_length: 13

cdr3_aa: ASSLGGTGNQPQH
v_call: TRBV7-8
cdr3_length: 13

cdr3_aa: ASSPKSGGTGELF
v_call: TRBV18
cdr3_length: 13

cdr3_aa: SVVSHSAEGNTIY
v_call: TRBV29-1
cdr3_length: 13

cdr3_aa: ASSLKGPAFHEQF
v_call: TRBV27
cdr3_length: 13

cdr3_aa: ASSYTTANTEAF
v_call: TRBV6-5
cdr3_length: 12

cdr3_aa: ASSRPGGIYEQY
v_call: TRBV6-6
cdr3_length: 12

cdr3_aa: ASIRGSSYEQY
v_call: TRBV6-4
cdr3_length: 11

cdr3_aa: ASSPNGGETDTQY
v_call: TRBV18
cdr3_length: 13

cdr3_aa: ASSLKTSGNIQY
v_call: TRBV27
cdr3_length: 12

cdr3_aa: ASSLGPGANYGYT
v_call: TRBV5-1
cdr3_length: 13

cdr3_aa: ASSSGLAGNTYNEQF
v_call: TRBV28
cdr3_length: 15

cdr3_aa: ASSVAPSGNSGELF
v_call: TRBV9
cdr3_length: 14

cdr3_aa: ASRGSGNEQF
v_call: TRBV2
cdr3_length: 10

cdr3_aa: ASSLGGGLQETQY
v_call: TRBV7-3
cdr3_length: 13